The 32 T cell receptor beta chains in this list originate from one sample, sequenced in a study of blood T cell repertoires in COVID-19. The method was immunoSEQ multiplex PCR; TCRdb's version includes in-frame clones alone and lacks a portion of them. Of around 100,000 clones detected, 90% appear once; the ten largest clones hold over 4.5%. The sequencing sample was made of peripheral blood. The receptor source for this set is a man aged 50-60 years with acute or convalescent COVID-19.

V usage is TRBV5-3 and J usage is TRBJ2-7, with TRBD1 identical over 11 bases. TRBV5-3 counts as an open reading frame of uncertain function. The V and J ends lost 3 bases and 2 bases, in that order; junction bases with no gene match: 10. The CDR3 length is 17 residues. The CDR3 nucleotides read TGTGCCAGAAGCTATCTTCCCGGGACAGGGGGTCCCTACGAGCAGTACTTC. This encodes CARSYLPGTGGPYEQYF.

This sequence joins TRBV6-1 and TRBJ1-5; weak D call: TRBD1 (5 bases). V was shortened by 2 bases and J by 4 bases, with 6 bases between the two germline ends. From germline, CDR1 is MNHNS and CDR2 SASEGT. This CDR3 spans 13 amino acids. The CDR3: CASSESGNQPQHF. DNA of the CDR3: TGTGCCAGCAGTGAATCAGGGAATCAGCCCCAGCATTTT.

The CDR3 DNA sequence: TGTGCCAGCAGCCCTCACAATGAGCAGTTCTTC. It is translated as CASSPHNEQFF. This rearrangement joins TRBV9 to TRBJ2-1; no clear D. Germline loops: CDR1 SGDLS, CDR2 YYNGEE. Trimming removed 4 bases from V and 5 bases from J, with 4 bases in between. The CDR3 runs to 11 residues. The variable domain in full, with the rest retrieved from reference TRBV9 and TRBJ2-1, is DSGVTQTPKHLITATGQRVTLRCSPRSGDLSVYWYQQSLDQGLQFLIQYYNGEERAKGNILERFSAQQFPDLHSELNLSSLELGDSALYFCASSPHNEQFFGPGTRLTVL.

V gene TRBV5-8 combines with J gene TRBJ2-7; D might be TRBD2 (6 bases). V dropped 2 bases and J dropped 1 base, with 13 bases sitting between them. Germline V gene sequence: CDR1 SGHTS, CDR2 YDEGEE. The CDR3 totals 15 residues. The CDR3 DNA sequence: TGTGCCAGCAGCTTCGGGACTTCCTCGTCCTACGAGCAGTACTTC. Encoded protein: CASSFGTSSSYEQYF. The whole variable domain, filled in from reference TRBV5-8 and TRBJ2-7, reads EAGVTQSPTHLIKTRGQQATLRCSPISGHTSVYWYQQALGLGLQFLLWYDEGEERNRGNFPPRFSGRQFPNYSSELNVNALELEDSALYLCASSFGTSSSYEQYFGPGTRLTVT.

The chain carries TRBV5-1 and TRBJ2-7; perhaps TRBD1 as D (6 bases). Deletions cut 5 bases from V and 3 bases from J, with 12 bases between. The germline V gene has CDR1 SGHRS and CDR2 YFSETQ. The CDR3 has 13 amino acids. As DNA, the CDR3 is TGCGCCAGCAGATCTTCGGACAGCTACGAGCAGTACTTC. Amino acid sequence: CASRSSDSYEQYF.

V gene TRBV12-1 combines with J gene TRBJ2-7; whether TRBD1, the table's D call, matches the DNA was not checked. TRBV12-1 is deemed a pseudogene. The CDR3 loop spans 14 amino acids. CDR3 nucleotides: TGTGCCAGCAGCTTTGCGCCTAGGGGTTACGAGCAGTACTTC. Translating gives CASSFAPRGYEQYF.

This chain connects TRBV15 to TRBJ2-2; no firm D call. Trimming stripped 0 bases from V and 1 base from J, with 6 bases between. CDR3 length: 15 residues. Germline CDR1 reads LNHNV; CDR2 reads YYDKDF (reference sequence). The CDR3 sequence is CATSRDLGNTGELFF. CDR3 in DNA: TGTGCCACCAGCAGAGACCTAGGGAACACCGGGGAGCTGTTTTTT.

The chain has TRBV19 and TRBJ2-2; a possible D gene is TRBD2 (6 bases). The V gene's germline CDR1 is LNHDA and CDR2 SQIVND (reference sequence). V dropped 6 bases and J dropped 6 bases, with 17 bases sitting between them. The CDR3 loop spans 15 amino acids. CDR3: CASRVLGTGAGELFF. CDR3 nucleotides: TGTGCCAGTAGAGTCCTTGGGACGGGGGCCGGGGAGCTGTTTTTT.

The rearrangement joins TRBV11-2 to TRBJ2-7; possible D gene TRBD1, 6 bases. This CDR3 comprises 15 residues. The germline V gene has CDR1 SGHAT and CDR2 FQNNGV. V was shortened by 2 bases and J by 0 bases, with 11 bases between the two germline ends. The CDR3 DNA reads TGTGCCAGCAGCTTATTTGCAGGGGCCTCCTACGAGCAGTACTTC. It translates to CASSLFAGASYEQYF.

The chain couples TRBV4-1 to TRBJ2-3; 9 bases are shared with TRBD2. The CDR3 is made up of 15 amino acids. CDR1 and CDR2 from the germline V gene are MGHRA and YSYEKL. The V segment lost 7 bases and the J segment 4 bases; nucleotides outside the gene matches: 9. The CDR3 here is CASKALAGGPDTQYF. The CDR3 DNA reads as TGCGCCAGCAAAGCACTAGCGGGCGGCCCAGATACGCAGTATTTT.

V gene TRBV5-4 combines with J gene TRBJ2-5; a possible D gene is TRBD2 (5 bases). V was shortened by 9 bases and J by 5 bases, with 14 bases between the two germline ends. CDR3 length: 12 residues. Germline values: CDR1 SGHNT, CDR2 YYREEE (reference sequence). The chain's CDR3 is CATRGQRETQYF. In nucleotides, the CDR3 is TGTGCCACCCGCGGGCAAAGGGAGACCCAGTACTTC.

In this sample, this clone turned up once. The rearrangement links TRBV9 to TRBJ1-2, with D tentatively TRBD1 (6 bases). Per the germline V gene, CDR1 is SGDLS and CDR2 is YYNGEE. CDR3 size: 13 residues. Trimming shortened V by 4 bases and J by 2 bases, and 9 bases separated the two germline ends. The CDR3 DNA is TGTGCCAGCAGCTCTCAGGGGAACTATGGCTACACCTTC. It codes for CASSSQGNYGYTF.

There are many counts of this clone. The rearrangement links TRBV7-8 to TRBJ1-5; D possibly corresponds to TRBD1 (5 bases). The V and J ends lost 4 bases and 2 bases respectively, with 9 bases between them. CDR3 length: 14 residues. The V gene's germline CDR1 is SGHVS and CDR2 FQNEAQ. CDR3 region: CASSSQGRNQPQHF. CDR3 DNA sequence: TGTGCCAGCAGCTCCCAGGGCCGCAATCAGCCCCAGCATTTT.

This chain links TRBV19 with TRBJ2-7, with 7 bases identical to TRBD1. The germline V gene has CDR1 LNHDA and CDR2 SQIVND (reference sequence). This CDR3 has 14 residues. V trimming: 3 bases; J trimming: 9 bases; junction bases outside the gene matches: 11. CDR3 amino acids: CASSIAGIPGGQYF. DNA for the CDR3: TGTGCCAGTAGTATCGCAGGGATCCCAGGGGGGCAGTACTTC.

J is TRBJ1-6 and V is TRBV2, with D uncertain. The CDR3 spans 15 residues. V shed 3 bases and J shed 9 bases, with 15 bases lying between them. CDR1 and CDR2 from the germline V gene are SNHLY and FYNNEI. CDR3 sequence reads: CASSEAVGGSSPLHF. DNA for the CDR3: TGTGCCAGCAGTGAGGCAGTAGGAGGGAGTTCACCCCTCCACTTT.

This chain links TRBV5-6 with TRBJ2-7, with TRBD2 matching over 10 bases. V trimming: 2 bases; J trimming: 2 bases; junction bases outside the gene matches: 4. The germline CDR1 and CDR2 sequences are SGHDT and YYEEEE. This CDR3 has 15 amino acids. CDR3 DNA sequence: TGTGCCAGCAGCTTAACTAGCGGGGACACCTACGAGCAGTACTTC. Amino acids: CASSLTSGDTYEQYF.

The chain employs TRBV5-1 and TRBJ2-7; 8 positions agree with TRBD2. Germline V CDR1 and CDR2: SGHRS, YFSETQ. Losses at the gene ends were 2 bases for V and 2 bases for J; bases not matched to a gene: 15. The CDR3 runs to 18 residues. The CDR3 coding sequence is TGCGCCAGCAGCTTATTCACGGGAGGGCCAGGTTTGGCCTACGAGCAGTACTTC. It encodes CASSLFTGGPGLAYEQYF.

This clone has a single count. The rearrangement links TRBV14 to TRBJ2-1, with TRBD2 identical over 9 bases. J lost 4 bases, V lost 1 base, and 2 bases had no gene match. In germline, CDR1 is SGHDN, CDR2 FVKESK. The CDR3 contains 15 residues. The DNA of the CDR3 is TGTGCCAGCAGCCAAGGACTAGCGGATTACAATGAGCAGTTCTTC. Encoded protein: CASSQGLADYNEQFF.

The gene calls are TRBV4-2 and TRBJ2-6; TRBD2 might be the D (5 bases). Trimming cost V 1 base and J 0 bases, with 13 bases left between them. CDR1 LGHNA and CDR2 YNFKEQ come from the germline V gene. The CDR3 has 18 residues. The CDR3 here is CASSQVGGPPSGANVLTF. CDR3 in DNA: TGTGCCAGCAGCCAAGTTGGAGGTCCCCCCTCTGGGGCCAACGTCCTGACTTTC.

The chain recombines TRBV19 with TRBJ2-4, with D possibly being TRBD2 (6 bases). Germline V gene lookup returns CDR1 LNHDA and CDR2 SQIVND (reference sequence). V was trimmed by 7 bases and J by 0 bases, leaving 13 bases between them. The CDR3 is 15 residues long. The CDR3 region is CASKEGTLAKNIQYF. As DNA, the CDR3 is TGTGCCAGTAAGGAGGGAACTTTAGCCAAAAACATTCAGTACTTC.

The chain recombines TRBV21-1 with TRBJ2-1; the table calls TRBD2, which could not be checked here. TRBV21-1 represents a pseudogene. The CDR3 spans 16 residues. Here the CDR3 DNA reads TGTGCCAGCAGCAAAGTCCGACTAGCGGGAGACAGTGAGCAGTTCTTC. Translation gives CASSKVRLAGDSEQFF.

The chain carries TRBV23-1 and TRBJ2-3; TRBD2 might be the D (6 bases). TRBV23-1 is annotated as an ORF whose role is uncertain. V shed 4 bases and J shed 5 bases, with 13 bases lying between them. This CDR3 has 14 residues. The CDR3 nucleotides are TGCGCCAGCAGTCTTGGCGGGGTGATAGATACGCAGTATTTT. It specifies CASSLGGVIDTQYF.

The chain has TRBV5-1 and TRBJ1-2, with D perhaps matching TRBD1 (6 bases). Germline CDR1 SGHRS, CDR2 YFSETQ. This CDR3 has 14 residues. V was pared by 3 bases and J by 1 base, with 10 bases between. DNA for the CDR3: TGCGCCAGCAGCTCTCTACAGGGTAACTATGGCTACACCTTC. It encodes CASSSLQGNYGYTF.

The rearrangement links TRBV5-1 to TRBJ1-5; unclear D gene. V was trimmed by 1 base and J by 1 base, leaving 3 bases between them. Germline V CDR1 and CDR2: SGHRS, YFSETQ. This CDR3 region has 13 residues. The CDR3 DNA reads TGCGCCAGCAGCTTGCTAAGCAATCAGCCCCAGCATTTT. Translating it yields CASSLLSNQPQHF.

As to this clone: The same CDR3 can be traced to other DNA sequences in this sample. The chain employs TRBV19 and TRBJ2-2; 8 bases are shared with TRBD2. Germline assignment: CDR1 LNHDA and CDR2 SQIVND (reference sequence). V was clipped by 8 bases and J by 2 bases; unmatched bases: 13. The CDR3 covers 17 residues. The CDR3 bases are TGTGCCAGTCGGGGCGGGGGGCGAAACCCTAACACCGGGGAGCTGTTTTTT. This encodes CASRGGGRNPNTGELFF.

The CDR3 bases are TGTGCCAGCAGCTTGGCCAGACTAGCGGGAGGGTACTACAATGAGCAGTTCTTC. Residues: CASSLARLAGGYYNEQFF. This chain uses TRBV5-4 with TRBJ2-1; TRBD2 matches at 14 bases. Germline V gives CDR1 SGHNT, CDR2 YYREEE (reference sequence). The CDR3 is 18 amino acids. Germline trimming cut 0 bases from V and 3 bases from J; bases unmatched to any gene: 5. The full variable domain, completed using reference TRBV5-4 and TRBJ2-1, is ETGVTQSPTHLIKTRGQQVTLRCSSQSGHNTVSWYQQALGQGPQFIFQYYREEENGRGNFPPRFSGLQFPNYSSELNVNALELDDSALYLCASSLARLAGGYYNEQFFGPGTRLTVL.

This sequence joins TRBV27 and TRBJ2-1; 7 nucleotides line up with TRBD2. CDR3 length: 13 amino acids. With V trimmed by 6 bases and J by 9 bases, 8 bases remained unmatched. Germline loops: CDR1 MNHEY, CDR2 SMNVEV (reference sequence). Here the CDR3 reads CASSAGDYIEQFF. In nucleotides, the CDR3 is TGTGCCAGCAGCGCGGGAGATTATATTGAGCAGTTCTTC.

V usage is TRBV6-5 and J usage is TRBJ1-1; TRBD1 aligns across 9 bases. Germline assignment: CDR1 MNHEY and CDR2 SVGAGI. The CDR3 extends over 15 amino acids. Germline trimming cut 8 bases from V and 6 bases from J; bases unmatched to any gene: 13. CDR3 region: CASGDRDLRDAEAFF. The CDR3 DNA reads TGTGCCAGCGGGGACAGGGATTTGAGGGACGCTGAAGCTTTCTTT.

The rearrangement joins TRBV11-2 to TRBJ2-5; 10 bases are a match to TRBD2. Germline V lookup: CDR1 SGHAT, CDR2 FQNNGV. V lost 0 bases, J lost 7 bases, and 14 bases stayed unmatched. CDR3 size: 18 residues. CDR3 residues: CASSLEGAATSGLGTQYF. The CDR3 DNA is TGTGCCAGCAGCTTAGAAGGGGCGGCGACTAGCGGGCTTGGGACCCAGTACTTC.

Here the CDR3 reads CASSPQGTLPQHF. CDR3 bases: TGTGCCAGTAGTCCGCAGGGCACTCTCCCCCAGCATTTT. The genes are TRBV19 and TRBJ1-5, with TRBD1 as a possible D gene (5 bases). CDR3 length equals 13 residues. Trimming pared 5 bases from V and 10 bases from J, leaving 15 bases between. Germline V gives CDR1 LNHDA, CDR2 SQIVND (reference sequence).

J is TRBJ2-7 and V is TRBV5-4; D is ambiguous. Trimming left V 0 bases short and J 1 base short, with 5 bases between. The CDR3 loop spans 13 amino acids. Per the germline V gene, CDR1 is SGHNT and CDR2 is YYREEE (reference sequence). DNA for the CDR3: TGTGCCAGCAGCTTGGCACGGTCCTACGAGCAGTACTTC. Translated: CASSLARSYEQYF.

The chain couples TRBV9 to TRBJ2-4; 8 bases align to TRBD2. Germline V gives CDR1 SGDLS, CDR2 YYNGEE. The CDR3 extends over 21 amino acids. Trimming at V came to 3 bases and at J to 2 bases, leaving 22 bases not matched to a gene. The CDR3 spells CASSEAVALAGGFSPKNIQYF. Here the CDR3 DNA reads TGTGCCAGCAGCGAAGCTGTTGCGCTAGCGGGTGGGTTTTCCCCCAAAAACATTCAGTACTTC.